What follows is one T cell receptor beta chain and its context. Its antigen remains unidentified. Trimming removed 2 bases at V and 0 bases at J, with 5 bases between. The germline V gene has CDR1 MDHEN and CDR2 SYDVKM. This CDR3 spans 14 amino acids. These data originate in a study of shared clonotypes between healthy human individuals. The wider study: Donors consisted of two women and a few men between 18 and 49. General observations from the study: Larger estimated richness was generally seen in naive subsets than in memory subsets.

The authors' processing: As immunoSEQ supplied junction-only sequences (without quality scores), filtering differed. Data came from immunoSEQ multiplex PCR; TCRdb stores just in-frame clones and leaves some out. That table supplies the V and J calls and clone size; D and trimming were determined from the DNA. Of approximately 1.1 million clones in the sample, about 80% were seen once. The source material was memory CD4+ T cells from PBMCs. As to subset: CD45RA-negative fraction. The V call is TRBV28, the J call TRBJ1-3; D gene unclear. The clonotype comes from a young man in good health. Some clones in this sample may be carry-over from other donors' samples. CDR3 sequence (DNA): TGTGCCAGCAGTTTAAGGAACTCTGGAAACACCATATATTTT. This translates into CASSLRNSGNTIYF.